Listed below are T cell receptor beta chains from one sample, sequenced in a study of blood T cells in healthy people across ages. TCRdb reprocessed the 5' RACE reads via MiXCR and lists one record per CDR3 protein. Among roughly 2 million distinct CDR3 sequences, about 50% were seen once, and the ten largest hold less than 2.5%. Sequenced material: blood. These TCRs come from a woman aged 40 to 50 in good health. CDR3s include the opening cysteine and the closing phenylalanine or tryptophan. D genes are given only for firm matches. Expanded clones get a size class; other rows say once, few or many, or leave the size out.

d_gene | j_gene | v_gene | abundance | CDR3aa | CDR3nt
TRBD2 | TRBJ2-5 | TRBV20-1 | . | CSARAAGREETQYF | TGCAGTGCTAGAGCAGCGGGGCGCGAAGAGACCCAGTACTTC
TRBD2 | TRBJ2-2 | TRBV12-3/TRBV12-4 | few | CASSLSRGGTGELFF | TGTGCCAGCAGTCTCTCTAGGGGAGGGACCGGGGAGCTGTTTTTT
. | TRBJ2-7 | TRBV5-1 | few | CASSLNPRGEQYF | TGCGCCAGCAGCTTGAATCCCAGGGGCGAGCAGTACTTC
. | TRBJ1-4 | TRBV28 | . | CASSLTITNEKLFF | TGTGCCAGCAGTTTAACAATAACTAATGAAAAACTGTTTTTT
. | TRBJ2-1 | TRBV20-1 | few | CSARGVWNEQFF | TGCAGTGCTAGAGGGGTTTGGAATGAGCAGTTCTTC
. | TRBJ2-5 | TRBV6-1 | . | CASSGGNTYQETQYF | TGTGCCAGCAGTGGGGGGAATACTTACCAAGAGACCCAGTACTTC
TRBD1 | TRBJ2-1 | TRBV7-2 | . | CASRFDRGNEQFF | TGTGCCAGCAGATTCGACAGGGGAAATGAGCAGTTCTTC
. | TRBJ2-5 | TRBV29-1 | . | CSVGGTSSYSEQYF | TGCAGCGTGGGCGGGACCAGCTCCTACAGTGAGCAGTACTTC
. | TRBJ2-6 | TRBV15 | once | CATSRDKARAGSGANVLTF | TGTGCCACCAGCAGAGATAAGGCACGTGCTGGCTCTGGGGCCAACGTCCTGACTTTC
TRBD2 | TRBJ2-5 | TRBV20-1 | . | CSATLTGTSGGLRETQYF | TGCAGTGCGACCTTGACCGGGACTAGCGGGGGGCTTAGGGAGACCCAGTACTTC
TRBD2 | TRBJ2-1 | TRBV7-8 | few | CASSLGPATSGNEQFF | TGTGCCAGCAGCTTAGGTCCTGCGACTAGCGGCAATGAGCAGTTCTTC
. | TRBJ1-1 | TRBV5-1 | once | CASSLYWLIEAFF | TGCGCCAGCAGCTTGTATTGGTTAATTGAAGCTTTCTTT
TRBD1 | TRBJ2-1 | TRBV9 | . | CASSVLTGGNEQFF | TGTGCCAGCAGCGTACTAACAGGGGGCAATGAGCAGTTCTTC
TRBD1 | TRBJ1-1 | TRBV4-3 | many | CASSQEPGQGGDEAFF | TGCGCCAGCAGCCAAGAACCGGGACAGGGGGGAGATGAAGCTTTCTTT
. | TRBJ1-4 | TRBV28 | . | CASSPDVSEKLFF | TGTGCCAGCAGTCCGGACGTTTCTGAAAAACTGTTTTTT
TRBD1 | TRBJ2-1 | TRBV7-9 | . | CASSFRDSNNEQFF | TGTGCCAGCAGCTTCCGGGACAGCAACAATGAGCAGTTCTTC
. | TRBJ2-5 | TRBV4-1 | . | CASSPPSGSAREETQYF | TGCGCCAGCAGCCCTCCCTCGGGCAGCGCTAGGGAGGAGACCCAGTACTTC
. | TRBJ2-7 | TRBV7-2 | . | CASSSGLQAYEQYF | TGTGCCAGCAGCTCAGGCTTGCAGGCCTACGAGCAGTACTTC
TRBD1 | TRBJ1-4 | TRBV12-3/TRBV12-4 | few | CASSFGGQPEKLFF | TGTGCCAGCAGTTTCGGGGGACAGCCCGAAAAACTGTTTTTT
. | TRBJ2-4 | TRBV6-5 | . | CASSYGGFGNIQYF | TGTGCCAGCAGTTACGGAGGATTTGGTAACATTCAGTACTTC
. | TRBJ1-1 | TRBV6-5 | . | CASSLGFGRNTEAFF | TGTGCCAGCAGCCTTGGTTTCGGCAGGAACACTGAAGCTTTCTTT
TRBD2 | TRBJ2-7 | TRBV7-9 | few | CASVRGTSPNNEQYF | TGTGCCAGCGTCCGGGGGACTAGCCCTAACAATGAGCAGTACTTC
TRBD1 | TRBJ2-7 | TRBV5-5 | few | CASSQTGQGRYGKQYF | TGTGCCAGCAGCCAAACAGGACAGGGGAGGTATGGCAAGCAGTACTTC
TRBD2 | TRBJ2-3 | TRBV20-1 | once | CSANGLAGARTDTQYF | TGCAGTGCTAACGGACTAGCGGGGGCTCGGACAGATACGCAGTATTTT
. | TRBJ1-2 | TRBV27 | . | CASSFSQGIYGYTF | TGTGCCAGCAGTTTCTCACAGGGAATCTATGGCTACACCTTC
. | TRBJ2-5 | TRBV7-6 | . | CASSLALEQGGQETQYF | TGTGCCAGCAGCTTAGCGCTGGAACAGGGCGGACAAGAGACCCAGTACTTC
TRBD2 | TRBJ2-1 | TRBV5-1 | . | CASSRGTSGGKYNEQFF | TGCGCCAGCAGCCGTGGGACTAGCGGGGGGAAATACAATGAGCAGTTCTTC
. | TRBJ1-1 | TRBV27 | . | CASSQWSHSNTEAFF | TGTGCCAGCAGTCAATGGAGCCACTCGAACACTGAAGCTTTCTTT
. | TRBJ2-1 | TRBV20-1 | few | CSYTGTSHNEQFF | TGCAGTTACACCGGGACATCTCACAATGAGCAGTTCTTC
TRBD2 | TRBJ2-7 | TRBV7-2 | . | CASSLRAGGGLYEQYF | TGTGCCAGCAGCTTACGGGCGGGGGGGGGCCTCTACGAGCAGTACTTC
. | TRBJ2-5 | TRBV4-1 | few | CASSRLEGETQYF | TGCGCCAGCAGCAGACTAGAAGGGGAGACCCAGTACTTC
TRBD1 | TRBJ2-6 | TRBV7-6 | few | CASSLVGQGKSSGANVLTF | TGTGCCAGCAGCTTAGTGGGACAGGGAAAGAGCTCTGGGGCCAACGTCCTGACTTTC
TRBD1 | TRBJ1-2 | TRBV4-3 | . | CASSHQGGYGYTF | TGTGCCAGCAGCCACCAGGGGGGGTATGGCTACACCTTC
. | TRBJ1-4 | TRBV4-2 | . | CASRDQGTNEKLFF | TGTGCCAGCAGGGACCAGGGTACTAATGAAAAACTGTTTTTT
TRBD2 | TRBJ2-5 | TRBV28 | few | CASSLFRTSGGAAETQYF | TGTGCCAGCAGTTTATTTAGGACTAGCGGGGGGGCCGCAGAGACCCAGTACTTC
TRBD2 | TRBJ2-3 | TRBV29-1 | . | CSGGGSGGTDTQYF | TGCAGCGGGGGGGGTTCCGGGGGCACAGATACGCAGTATTTT
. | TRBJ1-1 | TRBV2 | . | CASSEEQGVAEAFF | TGTGCCAGCAGTGAAGAGCAGGGTGTCGCTGAAGCTTTCTTT
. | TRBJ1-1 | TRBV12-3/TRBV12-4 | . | CASSFSGPGGNTEAFF | TGTGCCAGCAGTTTCTCGGGGCCCGGGGGGAACACTGAAGCTTTCTTT
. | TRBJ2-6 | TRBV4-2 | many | CASSQDDSSSGANVLTF | TGTGCCAGCAGCCAAGATGACAGCTCCTCTGGGGCCAACGTCCTGACTTTC
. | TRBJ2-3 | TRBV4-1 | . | CVSTEDEGIRTDTQYF | TGCGTCAGCACCGAAGACGAGGGGATTCGAACAGATACGCAGTATTTT
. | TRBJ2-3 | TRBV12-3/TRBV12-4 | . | CASRNQGTGTDTQYF | TGTGCCAGCAGAAATCAGGGGACGGGCACAGATACGCAGTATTTT
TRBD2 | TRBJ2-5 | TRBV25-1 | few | CASSDAGGMKTQYF | TGTGCCAGCAGTGACGCGGGGGGCATGAAGACCCAGTACTTC
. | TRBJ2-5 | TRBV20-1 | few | CSARDSRGGLYQETQYF | TGCAGTGCTAGAGACTCCCGGGGCGGGCTGTACCAAGAGACCCAGTACTTC
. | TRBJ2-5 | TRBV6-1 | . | CASSVTALEYF | TGTGCCAGCAGTGTGACAGCCCTGGAGTACTTC
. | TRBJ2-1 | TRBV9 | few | CASSVDRTYNEQFF | TGTGCCAGCAGCGTAGATAGGACTTACAATGAGCAGTTCTTC
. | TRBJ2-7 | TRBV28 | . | CASSILGGQEYF | TGTGCCAGCAGCATCCTGGGGGGCCAAGAGTACTTC
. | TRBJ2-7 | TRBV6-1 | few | CASSESVGSSYEQYF | TGTGCCAGCAGTGAATCAGTGGGAAGCTCCTACGAGCAGTACTTC
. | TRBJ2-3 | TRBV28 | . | CASSPWGGEIDTQYF | TGTGCCAGCAGCCCGTGGGGCGGGGAGATAGATACGCAGTATTTT
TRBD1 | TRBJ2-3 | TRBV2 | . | CASIRTGAGTDTQYF | TGTGCCAGCATTAGGACAGGCGCCGGCACAGATACGCAGTATTTT
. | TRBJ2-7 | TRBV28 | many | CASTRGPYEQYF | TGTGCCAGCACAAGGGGTCCCTACGAGCAGTACTTC
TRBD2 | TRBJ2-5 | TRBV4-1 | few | CASSNPRGLAGLGETQYF | TGCGCCAGCAGTAATCCCCGCGGACTAGCGGGGCTTGGTGAGACCCAGTACTTC
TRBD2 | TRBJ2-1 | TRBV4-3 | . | CASSQDLKTSGTQFF | TGCGCCAGCAGCCAAGACCTTAAGACTAGCGGGACCCAGTTCTTC
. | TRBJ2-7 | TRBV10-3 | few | CAISSREYYEQYF | TGTGCCATCAGCTCTAGAGAGTACTACGAGCAGTACTTC
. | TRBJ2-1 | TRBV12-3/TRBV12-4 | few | CASSVAHGNEQFF | TGTGCCAGCAGTGTAGCGCATGGCAATGAGCAGTTCTTC
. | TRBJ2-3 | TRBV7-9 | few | CASSSAVATQYF | TGTGCCAGCAGCTCCGCGGTTGCTACGCAGTATTTT